A single sample gave rise to the 29 T cell receptor beta chains below, sequenced in a study of blood T cell repertoires in COVID-19. Here immunoSEQ multiplex PCR was the method, and the copy in TCRdb shows in-frame clones only, minus some. The data hold about 100,000 clones, with 70% to 90% observed a single time. The sample taken for sequencing was peripheral blood. The receptors derive from a human donor in a cohort sampled during active COVID-19.

The chain recombines TRBV25-1 with TRBJ2-1; 7 bases line up with TRBD2. This CDR3 comprises 12 residues. Germline V gene sequence: CDR1 MGHDK, CDR2 SYGVNS. V lost 4 bases and J lost 10; bases outside the gene matches: 4. The CDR3 region is CASSGTGREQFF. The CDR3 coding sequence is TGTGCCAGCAGTGGAACCGGGAGGGAGCAGTTCTTC.

The chain joins TRBV14 to TRBJ2-6; 7 bases agree with TRBD1. The CDR3 is 14 residues long. J gave up 8 bases and V 2 bases, and 3 bases lay outside the gene matches. Germline loops: CDR1 SGHDN, CDR2 FVKESK. The DNA of the CDR3 is TGTGCCAGCAGCCAAAACAGGGGATCCAACGTCCTGACTTTC. It codes for CASSQNRGSNVLTF. Filled out from reference TRBV14 and TRBJ2-6, the complete variable domain reads EAGVTQFPSHSVIEKGQTVTLRCDPISGHDNLYWYRRVMGKEIKFLLHFVKESKQDESGMPNNRFLAERTGGTYSTLKVQPAELEDSGVYFCASSQNRGSNVLTFGAGSRLTVL.

This clone was seen once. The V and J genes are TRBV5-6 and TRBJ2-2, with D perhaps TRBD1 (6 bases). The length of the CDR3 is 15 residues. Germline CDR1 reads SGHDT; CDR2 reads YYEEEE. Trimming took 4 bases from V and 6 from J, leaving 16 bases between them. The CDR3 nucleotides are TGTGCCAGCAGCCCTTCAACAGGGCGGGCCGGGGAGCTGTTTTTT. Residues: CASSPSTGRAGELFF.

The chain is built from TRBV5-4 and TRBJ2-7; 8 positions agree with TRBD1. CDR1 is SGHNT and CDR2 is YYREEE in the germline V gene (reference sequence). The ends lost 4 bases at V and 3 bases at J; junction bases unmatched: 3. This CDR3 has 13 residues. This chain's CDR3 is CASSVTGGYEQYF. The DNA for the CDR3 is TGTGCCAGCAGCGTTACAGGGGGCTACGAGCAGTACTTC. The complete variable domain, with remaining parts taken from reference TRBV5-4 and TRBJ2-7, reads ETGVTQSPTHLIKTRGQQVTLRCSSQSGHNTVSWYQQALGQGPQFIFQYYREEENGRGNFPPRFSGLQFPNYSSELNVNALELDDSALYLCASSVTGGYEQYFGPGTRLTVT.

J is TRBJ2-7 and V is TRBV18; perhaps TRBD1 as D (5 bases). V lost 3 bases and J 1 base, leaving 7 bases between the germline ends. Looked up from germline, CDR1 is KGHSH and CDR2 is LQKENI. This CDR3 is 13 amino acids long. CDR3 region: CASSPQGSYEQYF. CDR3 DNA: TGTGCCAGCTCACCGCAGGGTTCCTACGAGCAGTACTTC.

V gene TRBV29-1 combines with J gene TRBJ1-2; 9 bases fit TRBD1. With 6 bases clipped from V and 1 base from J, the junction kept 3 bases outside the gene matches. This CDR3 comprises 13 residues. In germline, CDR1 is SQVTM, CDR2 ANQGSEA. CDR3 protein: CSVGTGLNYGYTF. DNA for the CDR3: TGCAGCGTCGGGACAGGGCTTAACTATGGCTACACCTTC.

The chain joins TRBV11-2 to TRBJ2-1; D is perhaps TRBD2 (6 bases). V was cut by 0 bases and J by 4 bases, with 7 bases left in between. CDR3 length: 14 residues. Germline-derived CDR1 and CDR2 are SGHAT and FQNNGV. The CDR3 region is CASSLDGTYNEQFF. For the CDR3, the DNA is TGTGCCAGCAGCTTAGACGGGACTTACAATGAGCAGTTCTTC.

The chain employs TRBV7-2 and TRBJ2-5, with 11 bases identical to TRBD2. Germline loops: CDR1 SGHTA, CDR2 FQGNSA. CDR3 length equals 17 residues. V was clipped by 5 bases and J by 2 bases; unmatched bases: 10. Here the CDR3 DNA reads TGTGCCAGCAGCGCCCAAGGACTAGCGGGTCCTCAAGAGACCCAGTACTTC. This codes for CASSAQGLAGPQETQYF.

About this clone itself: The same CDR3 also results from other DNA sequences found in this sample. V gene TRBV7-2 combines with J gene TRBJ2-2; 9 bases are a match to TRBD1. The germline V gene encodes CDR1 SGHTA and CDR2 FQGNSA. This CDR3 has 16 residues. The junction had 10 bases not matched to a gene; V was cut back by 7 bases and J by 4 bases. This chain's CDR3 is CASKTGTGSGTGELFF. The CDR3 DNA reads as TGTGCCAGCAAGACCGGGACAGGGTCGGGCACCGGGGAGCTGTTTTTT.

This chain connects TRBV9 to TRBJ1-4, with unresolved D. Germline-derived CDR1 and CDR2 are SGDLS and YYNGEE. The CDR3 sequence is 13 residues long. The germline V and J ends were trimmed by 2 bases and 8 bases, with 10 bases remaining between them. The CDR3 loop reads CASSVNHAEKLFF. The CDR3 nucleotides read TGTGCCAGCAGCGTTAACCACGCGGAAAAACTGTTTTTT.

The chain's CDR3 is CASSLGANTEAFF. The DNA of the CDR3 is TGTGCCAGCAGTTTAGGGGCGAACACTGAAGCTTTCTTT. This chain connects TRBV12-3 or TRBV12-4 to TRBJ1-1, with no clear D. Between the trimmed V and J ends, which lost 1 base and 1 base, there was a span of 4 bases. The CDR3 is 13 residues long.

V usage is TRBV27 and J usage is TRBJ2-2; TRBD2 matches 14 bases. Germline V gene data show CDR1 as MNHEY and CDR2 as SMNVEV (reference sequence). The CDR3 extends over 16 amino acids. V was pared by 2 bases and J by 7 bases, with 3 bases of the junction left unmatched. In DNA form, the CDR3 reads TGTGCCAGCAGTTTAGGGACTAGCGGGGGAGTCGGGGAGCTGTTTTTT. It yields the protein CASSLGTSGGVGELFF.

Concerning this clone itself: This same CDR3 is encoded by further DNA sequences in the sample. The chain recombines TRBV29-1 with TRBJ1-4; D perhaps matches TRBD1 (5 bases). The germline gives CDR1 SQVTM, CDR2 ANQGSEA. The CDR3 has 12 amino acids. Trimming removed 3 bases from V and 7 bases from J, with 9 bases in between. The CDR3 spells CSVEGEGEKLFF. The CDR3 DNA reads as TGCAGCGTTGAGGGGGAGGGTGAAAAACTGTTTTTT.

As to this clone: The same CDR3 also results from other DNA sequences found in this sample. V gene TRBV19 combines with J gene TRBJ2-7, with D possibly matching TRBD2 (6 bases). Germline V gives CDR1 LNHDA, CDR2 SQIVND (reference sequence). The CDR3 is 13 residues long. Trimming removed 4 bases at V and 1 base at J, with 8 bases between. The CDR3 DNA is TGTGCCAGTAGTAAGGAGGGGTCCTACGAGCAGTACTTC. This encodes CASSKEGSYEQYF.

This clone was seen once. The rearrangement links TRBV5-1 to TRBJ2-7; TRBD1 might be the D (5 bases). The CDR3 is 15 residues long. V was shortened by 1 base and J by 0 bases, with 11 bases between the two germline ends. Germline V gene data show CDR1 as SGHRS and CDR2 as YFSETQ. Written as DNA, the CDR3 is TGCGCCAGCAGCTTGAGGGGCTTCCTCTCCTACGAGCAGTACTTC. It specifies CASSLRGFLSYEQYF.

This chain uses TRBV5-4 with TRBJ1-1; D call uncertain. The CDR3 has 14 amino acids. Germline values: CDR1 SGHNT, CDR2 YYREEE (reference sequence). V lost 0 bases and J lost 2, with 8 bases in between. DNA for the CDR3: TGTGCCAGCAGCTTGGAGCAGACAAACACTGAAGCTTTCTTT. Its translation: CASSLEQTNTEAFF.

This clone was observed once. The V and J genes are TRBV6-1 and TRBJ1-2; D not resolved. V gave up 2 bases and J gave up 5 bases, with 15 bases separating them. CDR1 is MNHNS, CDR2 SASEGT, per germline. This CDR3 has 15 residues. The CDR3 sequence: CASSEKANSGYGYTF. The CDR3 DNA sequence: TGTGCCAGCAGTGAAAAAGCCAACAGCGGGTATGGCTACACCTTC.

This chain connects TRBV11-3 to TRBJ2-7, with TRBD2 as a possible D gene (5 bases). V dropped 2 bases and J dropped 5 bases, with 10 bases sitting between them. The CDR3 contains 13 residues. Germline assignment: CDR1 SGHNT and CDR2 YENEEA. CDR3 amino acids: CASSLSFGDEQYF. Here the CDR3 DNA reads TGTGCCAGCAGCTTATCGTTCGGGGACGAGCAGTACTTC.

The V call is TRBV4-3, the J call TRBJ2-2; 9 bases line up with TRBD1. The junction had 11 bases not matched to a gene; V was cut back by 0 bases and J by 6 bases. Per germline, CDR1 LGHNA and CDR2 YSLEER. This CDR3 has 18 amino acids. The CDR3 DNA is TGCGCCAGCAGCCAAGAGGGCCCCAGGACAGGGGTCCCCGGGGAGCTGTTTTTT. It is translated as CASSQEGPRTGVPGELFF.

The CDR3 loop reads CASSTIPGQGGSPLHF. The CDR3 nucleotides read TGCGCCAGCAGCACGATACCCGGACAGGGTGGTTCACCCCTCCACTTT. The chain links TRBV5-1 to TRBJ1-6, with 8 bases lining up with TRBD1. The trim removed 4 bases at V and 9 bases at J, leaving 12 bases unmatched. CDR1 and CDR2 (germline): SGHRS, YFSETQ. This CDR3 contains 16 residues.

The rearrangement uses TRBV5-6 and TRBJ2-2; TRBD2 agrees at 14 bases. Trimming took 0 bases from V and 7 from J; bases not matched to a gene: 5. The CDR3 totals 17 residues. CDR1 and CDR2 (germline): SGHDT, YYEEEE. The CDR3 nucleotides read TGTGCCAGCAGCTTGGGGGGACTAGCGGGAGCTGTCGGGGAGCTGTTTTTT. This translates into CASSLGGLAGAVGELFF.

The chain joins TRBV7-9 to TRBJ2-1; a possible D gene is TRBD2 (6 bases). The germline V and J ends were trimmed by 6 bases and 10 bases, with 13 bases remaining between them. In germline, CDR1 is SEHNR, CDR2 FQNEAQ (reference sequence). The CDR3 extends over 12 amino acids. The CDR3 loop reads CASRDRREEQFF. CDR3 nucleotides: TGTGCCAGCAGAGATCGACGGGAGGAGCAGTTCTTC. The full variable domain, with the rest looked up from reference TRBV7-9 and TRBJ2-1, is DTGVSQNPRHKITKRGQNVTFRCDPISEHNRLYWYRQTLGQGPEFLTYFQNEAQLEKSRLLSDRFSAERPKGSFSTLEIQRTEQGDSAMYLCASRDRREEQFFGPGTRLTVL.

The V and J genes are TRBV9 and TRBJ2-1; 7 positions agree with TRBD2. V gave up 4 bases and J gave up 4 bases; unmatched junction bases: 11. This CDR3 is 16 amino acids long. Per the germline V gene, CDR1 is SGDLS and CDR2 is YYNGEE. The CDR3 protein is CASSSRDYGFYNEQFF. The CDR3 nucleotides read TGTGCCAGCAGCAGCCGGGACTACGGCTTTTACAATGAGCAGTTCTTC.

The chain links TRBV5-6 to TRBJ2-7; weak D call: TRBD1 (6 bases). This CDR3 contains 15 residues. The V gene lost 0 bases and the J gene lost 1 base, with 11 bases spanning the gap. Germline assignment: CDR1 SGHDT and CDR2 YYEEEE. The CDR3 region is CASSLVRGESYEQYF. CDR3 DNA: TGTGCCAGCAGCTTGGTCAGGGGAGAATCCTACGAGCAGTACTTC.

The chain links TRBV4-3 to TRBJ1-3, with D perhaps TRBD1 (6 bases). Germline lookup yields CDR1 LGHNA and CDR2 YSLEER. There are 16 residues in the CDR3. The V end lost 1 base, the J end lost 1 base, and 11 bases lay between the germline ends. Written as DNA, the CDR3 is TGCGCCAGCAGCCAAGGTGGGGGGGCATCTGGAAACACCATATATTTT. Protein sequence: CASSQGGGASGNTIYF.

This clone was counted a single time. V gene TRBV5-1 combines with J gene TRBJ2-1; 13 nucleotides align to TRBD2. Looked up from germline, CDR1 is SGHRS and CDR2 is YFSETQ. This CDR3 comprises 16 residues. V shed 4 bases and J 2 bases; nucleotides not matched to a gene: 3. The CDR3 DNA reads as TGCGCCAGCAGCCGGACTAGCGGGGGCACCTACAATGAGCAGTTCTTC. Translation gives CASSRTSGGTYNEQFF.

The chain combines TRBV10-3 with TRBJ2-1, with TRBD2 matching 9 bases. Germline values: CDR1 ENHRY, CDR2 SYGVKD. The CDR3 loop spans 14 amino acids. Germline trimming cut 6 bases from V and 10 bases from J; bases unmatched to any gene: 10. Here the CDR3 reads CAIRTGLASAEQFF. The DNA for the CDR3 is TGTGCCATCAGGACGGGACTAGCTTCCGCCGAGCAGTTCTTC.

The chain is built from TRBV18 and TRBJ2-3; 13 positions agree with TRBD2. Germline CDR1 reads KGHSH; CDR2 reads LQKENI. V lost 0 bases and J lost 4; bases outside the gene matches: 7. The CDR3 length is 18 residues. The CDR3 DNA follows: TGTGCCAGCTCACCACCATTAGGACTAGCGGGGGAGGCAGATACGCAGTATTTT. Encoded protein: CASSPPLGLAGEADTQYF.

The J gene is TRBJ2-7, the V gene TRBV6-6; 8 nucleotides align to TRBD2. This CDR3 contains 14 residues. CDR1 MNHNY and CDR2 SVGAGI come from the germline V gene (reference sequence). The V gene end was trimmed by 2 bases and the J gene end by 4 bases; junction bases not matched to a gene: 4. This chain's CDR3 is CASSYGTRAYEQYF. CDR3 bases: TGTGCCAGCAGTTACGGGACTAGAGCTTACGAGCAGTACTTC.